The T cell receptor beta chain described here comes from a study of graft-versus-host responses after intestinal transplantation. Study-wide background: Transplants were multivisceral, liver-intestinal, or isolated intestinal. Each recipient received anti-thymocyte globulin induction, then tacrolimus and steroids for 3 to 4 years. The study, taken as a whole, reports: The highest levels of circulating GvH clones went along with early declines in HvG clones after transplant.

For this clone: Its target is not known.

Produced via immunoSEQ multiplex PCR; TCRdb's table is partial and in-frame only. The sample contains some 86,000 clones, around 90% of which appear only once. The source material was unstimulated CD8+ T cells sorted from spleen or lymph node cells, sampled before intestinal transplant. This clonotype originated in a human donor who received an intestinal transplant.

Written as DNA, the CDR3 is TGTGCCAGCAGCGCGACTCCGGGACAGGGACAAGAGACCCAGTACTTC. Amino acid sequence: CASSATPGQGQETQYF. This chain connects TRBV9 to TRBJ2-5; 9 nucleotides align to TRBD1. CDR1 and CDR2 from the germline V gene are SGDLS and YYNGEE. The CDR3 has 16 amino acids. The V segment lost 3 bases and the J segment 2 bases; nucleotides outside the gene matches: 8.